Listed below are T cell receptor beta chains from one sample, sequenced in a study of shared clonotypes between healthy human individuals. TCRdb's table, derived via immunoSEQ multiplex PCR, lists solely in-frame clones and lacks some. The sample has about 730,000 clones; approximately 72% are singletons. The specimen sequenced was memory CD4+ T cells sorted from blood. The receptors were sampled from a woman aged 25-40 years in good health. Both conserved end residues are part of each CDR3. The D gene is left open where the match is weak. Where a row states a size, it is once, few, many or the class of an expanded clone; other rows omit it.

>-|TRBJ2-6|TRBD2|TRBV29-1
TGCAGCGTTGGACTAGCGGACTTATCTAACTCTGGGGCCAACGTCCTGACTTTC
CSVGLADLSNSGANVLTF
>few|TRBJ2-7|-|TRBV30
TGTGCCCTAGACGGGCGCTACGAGCAGTACTTC
CALDGRYEQYF
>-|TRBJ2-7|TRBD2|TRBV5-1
TGCGCCAGCAGCTTTAGTGGCGGGAGGGCCGATGGCGAGCAGTACTTC
CASSFSGGRADGEQYF
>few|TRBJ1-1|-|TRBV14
TGTGCCAGCAGCCAAGATGTAAGGAACACTGAAGCTTTCTTT
CASSQDVRNTEAFF
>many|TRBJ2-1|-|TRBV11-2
TGTGCCAGCAGCCCATCAGGACCGACTAATGAGCAGTTCTTC
CASSPSGPTNEQFF
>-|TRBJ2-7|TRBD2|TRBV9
TGTGCCAGCAGCGTAGCCCCGGGGGGCTACGAGCAGTACTTC
CASSVAPGGYEQYF
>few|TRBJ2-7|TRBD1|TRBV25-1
TGTGCCAGCAGTATGGGACAGGGCCCCTACGAGCAGTACTTC
CASSMGQGPYEQYF
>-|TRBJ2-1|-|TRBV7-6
TGTGCCAGCAGCCCGGGGTTCGCAGCCTACAATGAGCAGTTCTTC
CASSPGFAAYNEQFF
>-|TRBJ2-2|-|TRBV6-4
TGTGCCAGCAGTGTAGCCGAGGAAGGCACCGGGGAGCTGTTTTTT
CASSVAEEGTGELFF
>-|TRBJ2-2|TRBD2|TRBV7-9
TGTGCCAGCAGCTTAGCTTCTAGCGGGAGTCCCGGGGAGCTGTTTTTT
CASSLASSGSPGELFF
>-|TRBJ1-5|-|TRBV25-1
TGTGCCAGCAGTGCCGGTAACAATCAGCCCCAGCATTTT
CASSAGNNQPQHF
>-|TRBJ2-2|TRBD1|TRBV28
TGTGCCAGCAACAAAATGGGACAGGGTTTCTCCGGGGAGCTGTTTTTT
CASNKMGQGFSGELFF
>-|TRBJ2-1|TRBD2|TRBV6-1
TGTGCCAGCAGGAGTACTAGCGGGAGGGCCACTGAGCAGTTCTTC
CASRSTSGRATEQFF
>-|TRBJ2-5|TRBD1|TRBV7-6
TGTGCCAGCAGGATAGGACAGGGAGAGACCCAGTACTTC
CASRIGQGETQYF
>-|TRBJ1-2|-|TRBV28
TGTGCCAGCTCATCGAGCGGGGGGGTACGAAACTATGGCTACACCTTC
CASSSSGGVRNYGYTF
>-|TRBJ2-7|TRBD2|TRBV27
TGTGCCAGCAGTTTGGCCCGGACTAGCAGAACCTACGAGCAGTACTTC
CASSLARTSRTYEQYF
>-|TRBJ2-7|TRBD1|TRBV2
TGTGCCAGCAGCGCCGGACAGGGGGCTGGAGAGCAGTACTTC
CASSAGQGAGEQYF
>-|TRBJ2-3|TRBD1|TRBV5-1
TGCGCCAGCAGCCTCAACAGGGGCTCAGATACGCAGTATTTT
CASSLNRGSDTQYF
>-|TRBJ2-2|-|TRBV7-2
TGTGCCAGCAGCTTAAATAGAGCCGGGGAGCTGTTTTTT
CASSLNRAGELFF
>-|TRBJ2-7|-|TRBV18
TGTGCCAGCTCACCGAGGATCGGTGGGGACGAGCAGTACTTC
CASSPRIGGDEQYF
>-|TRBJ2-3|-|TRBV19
TGTGCCAGTAGATCAGCGCGAGGGGCCACAGATACGCAGTATTTT
CASRSARGATDTQYF
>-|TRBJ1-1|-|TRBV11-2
TGTGCCAGCAGCTTACCGACGGATGGGGAGAACACTGAAGCTTTCTTT
CASSLPTDGENTEAFF
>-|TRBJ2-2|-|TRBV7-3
TGTGCCAGCAGCCCCACCGGATCTGGCGGGGAGCTGTTTTTT
CASSPTGSGGELFF
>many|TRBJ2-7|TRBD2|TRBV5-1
TGCGCCAGCGCGACTAGCGGGACCTACGAGCAGTACTTC
CASATSGTYEQYF
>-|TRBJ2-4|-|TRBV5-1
TGCGCCAGCAGCTTGGGAGGGGAAAGAGGGACCATTCAGTACTTC
CASSLGGERGTIQYF
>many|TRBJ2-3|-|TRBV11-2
TGTGCCAGCAGCTTAGGTAGTGCCGATACGCAGTATTTT
CASSLGSADTQYF
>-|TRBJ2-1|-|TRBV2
TGTGCCAGCAGCCTAGAAGAGGGTGAGCAGTTCTTC
CASSLEEGEQFF
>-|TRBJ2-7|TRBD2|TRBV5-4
TGTGCCAGCAGCACAAGGACTAGCGGAGGCTCCTACGAGCAGTACTTC
CASSTRTSGGSYEQYF
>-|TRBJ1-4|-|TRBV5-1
TGCGCCAGCAGCGGTCTTGCAACTAATGAAAAACTGTTTTTT
CASSGLATNEKLFF
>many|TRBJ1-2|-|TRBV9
TGTGCCAGCAGCGTAAAACTTCGGTTGGCTAACTATGGCTACACCTTC
CASSVKLRLANYGYTF
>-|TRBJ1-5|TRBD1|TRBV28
TGTGCCAGCAGTTCCCCCTCCGGGACAGGGAATCAGCCCCAGCATTTT
CASSSPSGTGNQPQHF
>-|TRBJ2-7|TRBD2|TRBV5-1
TGCGCCAGCAGCTTGGCGGCGGGAGAGATCGACGAGCAGTACTTC
CASSLAAGEIDEQYF
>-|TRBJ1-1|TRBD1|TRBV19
TGTGCCAGTATGGGCAGGGGGTTAGGTAGCACTGAAGCTTTCTTT
CASMGRGLGSTEAFF
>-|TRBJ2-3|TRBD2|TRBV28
TGTGCCAGCAGTTCGGGGGGGACAGATACGCAGTATTTT
CASSSGGTDTQYF
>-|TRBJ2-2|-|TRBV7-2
TGTGCCAGCAGCCTGGGGGCAGGGAGGTTACCCGGGGAGCTGTTTTTT
CASSLGAGRLPGELFF
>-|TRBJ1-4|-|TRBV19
TGTGCCAGTAGCCGGACAGCCGATAATGAAAAACTGTTTTTT
CASSRTADNEKLFF
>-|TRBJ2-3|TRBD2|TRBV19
TGTGCCAGTACCGAGGGGGTCCGGGAGGGGACAGATACGCAGTATTTT
CASTEGVREGTDTQYF
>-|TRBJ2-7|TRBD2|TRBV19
TGTGCCAGTAGTGGAGTGACTAGCGGGAGTGCCTACGAGCAGTACTTC
CASSGVTSGSAYEQYF